Each of the 18 T cell receptor beta chains below was sequenced from the same sample in a study of blood T cells in healthy people across ages. Alongside a J-beta primer mix, a sample-barcoded 5' primer served in a second PCR lasting roughly 7 to 12 cycles. TCRdb re-derived calls from the 5' RACE reads in MiXCR, one entry per CDR3 protein. Of around 900,000 distinct CDR3 sequences listed, around 54% are singletons. Sequenced sample: blood. The receptor set was obtained from a woman between 55 and 75 years old in good health.

The chain links TRBV4-1 to TRBJ2-5; D perhaps matches TRBD1 (5 bases). Judging by the DNA end, TRBJ2-7 fits better; the J call may be wrong. The CDR3 has 15 amino acids. Germline-derived CDR1 and CDR2 are MGHRA and YSYEKL. CDR3 nucleotides: TGCGCCAGCAGCCAAGATAAGGGGCTGTTCTACGAGCAGTACTTC. This codes for CASSQDKGLFYEQYF.

The V gene is TRBV10-2, the J gene TRBJ2-7; 7 nucleotides line up with TRBD2. Germline V CDR1 and CDR2: WSHSY, SAAADI. The CDR3 spans 14 residues. Losses at the gene ends were 4 bases for V and 12 bases for J; bases not matched to a gene: 15. CDR3 sequence (DNA): TGCGCCAGCAGTGCGGGGGGAAGGGTGGAGACCCGGTACTTC. This gives the protein CASSAGGRVETRYF.

This clonotype was recorded a few times. This rearrangement joins TRBV11-3 to TRBJ2-5; weak D call: TRBD1 (6 bases). The germline V gene has CDR1 SGHNT and CDR2 YENEEA. The CDR3 runs to 16 residues. The V gene lost 2 bases and the J gene lost 5 bases, with 18 bases spanning the gap. The CDR3 here is CASSLNPQGSRETQYF. The CDR3 region has the DNA TGTGCCAGCAGCTTAAATCCCCAGGGGAGCAGGGAGACCCAGTACTTC.

This clonotype came up once. The gene calls are TRBV20-1 and TRBJ2-1, with D uncertain. This CDR3 region has 15 residues. Trimming removed 3 bases at V and 2 bases at J, with 14 bases between. Germline assignment: CDR1 DFQATT and CDR2 SNEGSKA (reference sequence). CDR3 nucleotides: TGCAGTGCTAGTGCGGTCCTAGAGACCTACAATGAGCAGTTCTTC. Amino acid sequence: CSASAVLETYNEQFF.

This clonotype was counted a few times. V gene TRBV27 combines with J gene TRBJ2-5; D remains ambiguous. The V gene's germline CDR1 is MNHEY and CDR2 SMNVEV (reference sequence). The length of the CDR3 is 15 residues. The V gene lost 0 bases and the J gene lost 5 bases, with 13 bases spanning the gap. CDR3 coding DNA: TGTGCCAGCAGTTTATCGAAAGTTGTAGCTGAGACCCAGTACTTC. This gives the protein CASSLSKVVAETQYF.

This sequence joins TRBV27 and TRBJ2-7; 11 bases are a match to TRBD2. The CDR3 extends over 15 amino acids. With V trimmed by 5 bases and J by 2 bases, 5 bases remained unmatched. Germline CDR1 and CDR2: MNHEY and SMNVEV (reference sequence). The CDR3 protein is CASSITSGGPYEQYF. The CDR3 bases are TGTGCCAGCAGTATCACTAGCGGGGGACCCTACGAGCAGTACTTC.

Notes on this clonotype: Germline is not matched at one junction end, which may reflect a read error. The J gene is TRBJ2-5, the V gene TRBV11-2, with 11 bases matching TRBD2. Germline V gives CDR1 SGHAT, CDR2 FQNNGV. This CDR3 spans 15 amino acids. CDR3 sequence reads: CASSPRLAGLETQCF. CDR3 nucleotides: TGTGCCAGCAGCCCGAGACTAGCGGGACTGGAGACCCAGTGCTTC.

The chain has TRBV10-3 and TRBJ2-3; D may match TRBD1 or TRBD2 (5 bases each). The CDR3 covers 15 residues. Germline V gene sequence: CDR1 ENHRY, CDR2 SYGVKD. Trimming took off 3 bases at V and 6 bases at J, with 16 bases between the two ends. CDR3 nucleotide sequence: TGTGCCATCAGTGATACGGGGACGCCCGGGGATACGCAGTATTTT. It is translated as CAISDTGTPGDTQYF.

V and J are TRBV29-1 and TRBJ2-5; D is perhaps TRBD1 (6 bases). The DNA end is a closer match to TRBJ2-7, so the J assignment may be wrong. Germline values: CDR1 SQVTM, CDR2 ANQGSEA. The CDR3 sequence is 15 residues long. The CDR3 nucleotides are TGCAGCGTCGCGGAGACAGGATTAGGGAGCAGCGAGCAGTACTTC. Translating it yields CSVAETGLGSSEQYF.

In its sample, this clonotype was seen many times. J is TRBJ2-1 and V is TRBV7-3; D might be TRBD1 (5 bases). V was shortened by 5 bases and J by 1 base, with 12 bases between the two germline ends. Germline V CDR1 and CDR2: SGHTA, FQGTGA. This CDR3 has 15 amino acids. The CDR3 spells CASSPGSVSYNEQFF. The CDR3 region has the DNA TGTGCCAGCAGCCCAGGGTCGGTGTCCTACAATGAGCAGTTCTTC.

This clonotype was seen just once. The chain links TRBV20-1 to TRBJ1-5; a weak D match, TRBD1 (6 bases). The V gene lost 5 bases and the J gene lost 3 bases, with 14 bases spanning the gap. Germline loops: CDR1 DFQATT, CDR2 SNEGSKA (reference sequence). The CDR3 is 14 residues long. CDR3 sequence reads: CSARADRFNQPQHF. As DNA, the CDR3 is TGCAGTGCTCGCGCGGACAGATTCAATCAGCCCCAGCATTTT.

The rearrangement uses TRBV7-2 and TRBJ2-1; TRBD2 is a possible D gene (6 bases). The CDR3 loop spans 15 amino acids. Trimming shortened V by 1 base and J by 8 bases, and 15 bases separated the two germline ends. The germline CDR1 and CDR2 sequences are SGHTA and FQGNSA. The CDR3 spells CASSLETRARHEQFF. As DNA, the CDR3 is TGTGCCAGCAGCTTAGAGACTAGGGCCCGCCATGAGCAGTTCTTC.

As for this clonotype: The junction departs from germline at one end; a sequencing error may be responsible. The V and J genes are TRBV20-1 and TRBJ2-1, with 8 bases aligning to TRBD1. This CDR3 contains 12 residues. Germline values: CDR1 DFQATT, CDR2 SNEGSKA (reference sequence). The CDR3 nucleotides are TGCAGTGCTAAATGGACAGGGAATGAGCGGTTCTTC. Translation gives CSAKWTGNERFF.

The CDR3, as DNA: TGCAGTGCCGCGAAAGGGGGCGGGGGCTACACCTTC. This gives the protein CSAAKGGGGYTF. The chain carries TRBV20-1 and TRBJ1-2; TRBD1 matches 7 bases. Germline CDR1 and CDR2: DFQATT and SNEGSKA (reference sequence). The trim removed 6 bases at V and 8 bases at J, leaving 9 bases unmatched. The CDR3 covers 12 residues.

This clonotype was recorded a few times. V usage is TRBV20-1 and J usage is TRBJ2-5; TRBD2 matches 8 bases. CDR3 size: 13 residues. Germline V CDR1 and CDR2: DFQATT, SNEGSKA (reference sequence). CDR3 in DNA: TGCAGCTCACTAGCGGACGTCCAAGAGACCCAGTACTTC. Amino acid sequence: CSSLADVQETQYF.

This clonotype was detected ten times or more. The V and J genes are TRBV4-1 and TRBJ2-5, with D perhaps matching TRBD2 (5 bases). Trimming cost V 6 bases and J 6 bases, with 14 bases left between them. The CDR3 contains 13 residues. Germline CDR1 reads MGHRA; CDR2 reads YSYEKL. The CDR3, as DNA: TGCGCCAGCAGACCCGGTGGAGGAAAGACCCAGTACTTC. It encodes CASRPGGGKTQYF.

The V gene is TRBV29-1, the J gene TRBJ2-2; D gene uncertain. The CDR3 totals 13 residues. Trimming took off 7 bases at V and 8 bases at J, with 17 bases between the two ends. Germline V lookup: CDR1 SQVTM, CDR2 ANQGSEA. The CDR3 region has the DNA TGCAGCGGCAGACTGGCGGCGTCTGGGGAGCTGTTTTTT. Protein: CSGRLAASGELFF.

The V and J genes are TRBV29-1 and TRBJ2-1; 9 bases are a match to TRBD1. V lost 4 bases and J lost 6; bases outside the gene matches: 4. The CDR3 is 13 residues long. Per the germline V gene, CDR1 is SQVTM and CDR2 is ANQGSEA. The CDR3 DNA follows: TGCAGCGTTGTAAAGACAGGGGGCAATGAGCAGTTCTTC. Translation: CSVVKTGGNEQFF.